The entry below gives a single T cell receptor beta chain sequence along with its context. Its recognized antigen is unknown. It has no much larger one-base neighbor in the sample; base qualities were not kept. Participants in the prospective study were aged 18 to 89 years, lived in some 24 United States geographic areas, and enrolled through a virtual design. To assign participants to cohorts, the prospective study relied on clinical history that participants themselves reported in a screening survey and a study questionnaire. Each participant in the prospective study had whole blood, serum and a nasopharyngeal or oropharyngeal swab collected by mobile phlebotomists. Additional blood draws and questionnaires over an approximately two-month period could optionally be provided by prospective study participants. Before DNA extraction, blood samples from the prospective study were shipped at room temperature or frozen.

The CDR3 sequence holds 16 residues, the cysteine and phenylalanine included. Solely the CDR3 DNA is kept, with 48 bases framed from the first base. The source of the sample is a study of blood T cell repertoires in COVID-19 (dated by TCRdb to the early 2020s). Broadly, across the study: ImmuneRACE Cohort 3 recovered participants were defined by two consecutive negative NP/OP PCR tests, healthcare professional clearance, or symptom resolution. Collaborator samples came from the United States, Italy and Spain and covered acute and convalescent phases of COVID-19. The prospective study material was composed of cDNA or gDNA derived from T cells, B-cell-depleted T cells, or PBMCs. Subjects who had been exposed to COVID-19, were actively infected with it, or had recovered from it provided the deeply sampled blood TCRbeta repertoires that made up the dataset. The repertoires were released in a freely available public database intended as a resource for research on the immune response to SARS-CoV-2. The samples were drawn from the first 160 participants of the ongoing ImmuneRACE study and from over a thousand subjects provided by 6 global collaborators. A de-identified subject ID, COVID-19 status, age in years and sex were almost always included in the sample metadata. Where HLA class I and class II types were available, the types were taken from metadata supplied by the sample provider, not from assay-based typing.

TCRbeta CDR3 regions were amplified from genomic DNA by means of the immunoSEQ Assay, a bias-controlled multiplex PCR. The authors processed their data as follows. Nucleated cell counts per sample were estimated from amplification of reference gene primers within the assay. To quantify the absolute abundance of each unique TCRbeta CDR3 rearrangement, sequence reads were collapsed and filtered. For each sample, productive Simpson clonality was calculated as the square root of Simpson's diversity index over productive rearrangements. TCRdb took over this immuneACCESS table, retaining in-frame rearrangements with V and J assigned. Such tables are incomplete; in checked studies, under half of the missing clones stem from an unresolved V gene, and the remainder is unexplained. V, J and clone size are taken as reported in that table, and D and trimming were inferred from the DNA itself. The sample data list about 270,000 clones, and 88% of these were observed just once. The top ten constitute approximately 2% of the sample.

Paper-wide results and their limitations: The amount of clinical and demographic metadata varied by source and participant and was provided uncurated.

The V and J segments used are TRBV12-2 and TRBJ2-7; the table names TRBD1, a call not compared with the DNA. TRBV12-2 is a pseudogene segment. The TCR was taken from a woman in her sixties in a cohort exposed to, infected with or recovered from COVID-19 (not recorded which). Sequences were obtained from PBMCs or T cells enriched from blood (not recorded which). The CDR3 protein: CASRFRTGDSSYEQYF. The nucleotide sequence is TGTGCAAGTCGCTTCCGGACAGGGGATAGCTCCTACGAGCAGTACTTC.